This T cell receptor beta chain comes out of a study of OX40 agonist ivuxolimab in advanced cancers. Study context: Recorded diagnoses for dose-escalation patients were hepatocellular carcinoma, melanoma, renal cell or head and neck cancer.

Study conclusions and caveats: In a subset of nonresponders, normalized T-cell clonal expansion was also low. No antigen was identified for the clonally expanded peripheral T cells.

Concerning this clone itself: Its target is unknown.

This table comes from immunoSEQ multiplex PCR, and its TCRdb copy is limited to in-frame clones, with some not included. Of more than 70,000 clones listed, about 89% are singletons. The CDR3 length is 13 residues. CDR1 and CDR2 from the germline V gene are SEHNR and FQNEAQ (reference sequence). Trimming removed 3 bases at V and 7 bases at J, with 12 bases between. This sequence joins TRBV7-9 and TRBJ1-2, with a tentative D call TRBD1 (5 bases). Sample: CD4+ or CD8+ T cells sorted from blood, taken in a trial of the OX40 agonist ivuxolimab. The clonotype originates from an adult with an advanced solid tumor such as melanoma, head and neck, liver or kidney cancer. The CDR3 sequence is CASSLEVGVGYTF. For the CDR3, the DNA is TGTGCCAGCAGCTTGGAAGTAGGGGTTGGCTACACCTTC. The full variable domain, completed using reference TRBV7-9 and TRBJ1-2, is DTGVSQNPRHKITKRGQNVTFRCDPISEHNRLYWYRQTLGQGPEFLTYFQNEAQLEKSRLLSDRFSAERPKGSFSTLEIQRTEQGDSAMYLCASSLEVGVGYTFGSGTRLTVV.